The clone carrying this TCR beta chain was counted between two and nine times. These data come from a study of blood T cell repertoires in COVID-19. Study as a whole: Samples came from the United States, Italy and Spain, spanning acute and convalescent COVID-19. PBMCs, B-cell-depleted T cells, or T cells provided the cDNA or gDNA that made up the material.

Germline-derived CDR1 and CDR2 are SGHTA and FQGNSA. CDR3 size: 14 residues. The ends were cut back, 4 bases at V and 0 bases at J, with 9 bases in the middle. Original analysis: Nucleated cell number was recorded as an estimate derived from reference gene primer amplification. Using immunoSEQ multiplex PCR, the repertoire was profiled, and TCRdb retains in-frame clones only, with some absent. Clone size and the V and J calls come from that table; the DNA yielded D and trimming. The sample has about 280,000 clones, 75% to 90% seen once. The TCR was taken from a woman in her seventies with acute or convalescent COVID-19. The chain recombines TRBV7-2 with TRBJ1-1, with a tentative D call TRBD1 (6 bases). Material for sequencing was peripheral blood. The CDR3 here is CASSYGQMNTEAFF. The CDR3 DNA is TGTGCCAGCAGCTACGGACAGATGAACACTGAAGCTTTCTTT.